What follows is one TCR beta chain and its context. This sample was included in a study of blood T cell repertoires in COVID-19. Study-level background: Acute and convalescent COVID-19 samples came from the United States, Italy and Spain. PBMCs, B-cell-depleted T cells, or T cells were the source of the cDNA or gDNA that made up the material.

The assay was immunoSEQ multiplex PCR, and TCRdb's table has in-frame clones only and misses some. Of approximately 230,000 clones in the sample, approximately 81% were seen once. Germline assignment: CDR1 KGHSH and CDR2 LQKENI. Trimming stripped 3 bases from V and 4 bases from J, with 12 bases between. This CDR3 spans 14 amino acids. The clonotype originates from a man aged 30 to 45 with active or convalescent COVID-19. Material for sequencing was peripheral blood. J is TRBJ2-5 and V is TRBV18, with D possibly TRBD2 on 6 matching bases. The CDR3 DNA follows: TGTGCCAGCTCACCCGCCGGGACTCGAGAGACCCAGTACTTC. Residues: CASSPAGTRETQYF.